Following are 3 T cell receptor beta chains from one sample sequenced in a study of OX40 agonist ivuxolimab in advanced cancers. The protocol was immunoSEQ multiplex PCR, while the TCRdb copy is restricted to in-frame clones and leaves out a portion. The sample holds about 34,000 clones, 82% seen once. Sequencing was performed on CD4+ or CD8+ T cells sorted from blood, taken in a trial of the OX40 agonist ivuxolimab. These receptors were collected from an adult with an advanced solid tumor such as melanoma, head and neck, liver or kidney cancer.

The chain recombines TRBV11-3 with TRBJ2-3, with 9 bases matching TRBD2. CDR1 is SGHNT and CDR2 is YENEEA in the germline V gene. Unmatched junction bases numbered 6, after V lost 0 bases and J lost 5 bases. This CDR3 comprises 16 residues. This CDR3 reads CASSLDFASGEDTQYF. The CDR3 DNA sequence: TGTGCCAGCAGCTTAGATTTTGCTAGCGGGGAAGATACGCAGTATTTT.

The chain employs TRBV6-5 and TRBJ2-3; no firm D call. CDR1 is MNHEY, CDR2 SVGAGI, per germline. V lost 4 bases and J 4 bases, leaving 6 bases between the germline ends. The CDR3 totals 12 residues. CDR3 sequence (DNA): TGTGCCAGCAGTTTGTTTCCAGATACGCAGTATTTT. Protein product: CASSLFPDTQYF.

This chain links TRBV27 with TRBJ1-6; TRBD1 might be the D (6 bases). Trimming pared 6 bases from V and 7 bases from J, leaving 13 bases between. Germline values: CDR1 MNHEY, CDR2 SMNVEV (reference sequence). This CDR3 is built from 14 residues. CDR3 in DNA: TGTGCCAGCAGGCCACAGGGTGGAAATTCACCCCTCCACTTT. Protein product: CASRPQGGNSPLHF.